These 15 T cell receptor beta chains came from one sample sequenced in a study of technical replicates of blood from a few donors. Assay: immunoSEQ multiplex PCR; the TCRdb copy retains only in-frame clones and omits some. The sample has some 98,000 clones, approximately 95% seen once. Sequencing was carried out using T cells isolated from PBMCs. Every receptor here comes from a human donor in good health.

Written as DNA, the CDR3 is TGCGCCAGCAGCTTGGGAGTCACGTTGAACACTGAAGCTTTCTTT. Residues: CASSLGVTLNTEAFF. The V gene is TRBV5-1, the J gene TRBJ1-1, with D uncertain. V was pared by 0 bases and J by 0 bases, with 9 bases between. Germline CDR1 reads SGHRS; CDR2 reads YFSETQ. This CDR3 contains 15 residues.

This chain connects TRBV27 to TRBJ2-3, with 8 bases that match TRBD1. The junction had 6 bases not matched to a gene; V was cut back by 8 bases and J by 5 bases. The V gene's germline CDR1 is MNHEY and CDR2 SMNVEV (reference sequence). The CDR3 sequence is 13 residues long. The CDR3, as DNA: TGTGCCAGCCACCCGGACAGGGTAGATACGCAGTATTTT. It specifies CASHPDRVDTQYF.

CDR3 DNA: TGTGCCAGCAGTTATCTCGGACAGGGCAGCACAGATACGCAGTATTTT. Its protein is CASSYLGQGSTDTQYF. The chain recombines TRBV27 with TRBJ2-3; 8 bases match TRBD1. Germline CDR1 MNHEY, CDR2 SMNVEV (reference sequence). V lost 4 bases, J lost 0 bases, and 6 bases stayed unmatched. The CDR3 has 16 amino acids.

This rearrangement joins TRBV5-5 to TRBJ1-5; 8 bases map to TRBD1. From germline, CDR1 is SGHKS and CDR2 YYEKEE (reference sequence). V was clipped by 4 bases and J by 4 bases; unmatched bases: 1. CDR3 length: 13 residues. The CDR3 DNA is TGTGCCAGCAGCGACAGGGGTAATCAGCCCCAGCATTTT. Its translation is CASSDRGNQPQHF.

The chain couples TRBV19 to TRBJ2-3; TRBD1 might be the D (6 bases). Germline V gene lookup returns CDR1 LNHDA and CDR2 SQIVND (reference sequence). There are 13 residues in the CDR3. Trimming took off 10 bases at V and 0 bases at J, with 11 bases between the two ends. The CDR3 protein is CATVGASTDTQYF. DNA of the CDR3: TGTGCCACTGTGGGGGCTAGCACAGATACGCAGTATTTT.

This sequence joins TRBV5-4 and TRBJ2-3; D is perhaps TRBD1 (5 bases). This CDR3 is built from 18 residues. Trimming stripped 1 base from V and 0 bases from J, with 18 bases between. Germline assignment: CDR1 SGHNT and CDR2 YYREEE (reference sequence). The CDR3 coding sequence is TGTGCCAGCAGCTTGAAGTACAGGATAAGGTCTAGCACAGATACGCAGTATTTT. It codes for CASSLKYRIRSSTDTQYF.

This chain connects TRBV5-1 to TRBJ2-7; the D gene is possibly TRBD1 (6 bases). This CDR3 contains 14 residues. Trimming took off 2 bases at V and 3 bases at J, with 12 bases between the two ends. The V gene's germline CDR1 is SGHRS and CDR2 YFSETQ. The chain's CDR3 is CASSFAQGLYEQYF. CDR3 DNA sequence: TGCGCCAGCAGCTTCGCGCAGGGGCTCTACGAGCAGTACTTC.

This chain joins TRBV19 and TRBJ1-5; D gene unclear. Trimming removed 5 bases at V and 3 bases at J, with 29 bases between. Germline CDR1 and CDR2: LNHDA and SQIVND (reference sequence). This CDR3 contains 20 residues. As DNA, the CDR3 is TGTGCCAGTAGTCTCTACTCATATGTCGGCCTGAGGAGGAACAATCAGCCCCAGCATTTT. It codes for CASSLYSYVGLRRNNQPQHF.

This chain links TRBV5-1 with TRBJ1-4; D is undetermined. The CDR3 consists of 13 residues. Deletions cut 1 base from V and 4 bases from J, with 5 bases between. CDR1 is SGHRS, CDR2 YFSETQ, per germline. CDR3 in DNA: TGCGCCAGCAGCTTGACGAGTAATGAAAAACTGTTTTTT. Amino acid sequence: CASSLTSNEKLFF.

This rearrangement joins TRBV6-5 to TRBJ1-6, with TRBD1 matching over 8 bases. The V and J ends lost 2 bases and 9 bases, in that order; junction bases with no gene match: 6. The CDR3 extends over 15 amino acids. Germline V gives CDR1 MNHEY, CDR2 SVGAGI. CDR3 region: CASSYGSDRASPLHF. The CDR3 DNA follows: TGTGCCAGCAGTTACGGATCGGACAGGGCTTCACCCCTCCACTTT.

For this clone: The germline gene is not matched at one end of the junction; a read error may be the cause. The V call is TRBV15, the J call TRBJ2-7, with TRBD2 identical over 7 bases. Germline lookup yields CDR1 LNHNV and CDR2 YYDKDF (reference sequence). The CDR3 has 13 residues. The CDR3 region has the DNA TGTGCCACCAGCGGGGAGGGCTCCCACGAGCAGTACTTC. Its protein product is CATSGEGSHEQYF.

The rearrangement links TRBV7-9 to TRBJ1-1, with 7 bases that match TRBD1. The junction had 16 bases not matched to a gene; V was cut back by 6 bases and J by 6 bases. From germline, CDR1 is SEHNR and CDR2 FQNEAQ (reference sequence). This CDR3 has 16 amino acids. This CDR3 reads CASSLAFPPDRAEAFF. CDR3 nucleotides: TGTGCCAGCAGTCTAGCGTTTCCTCCCGACAGGGCTGAAGCTTTCTTT. Combining the CDR3 with reference TRBV7-9 and TRBJ1-1 gives the whole variable domain DTGVSQNPRHKITKRGQNVTFRCDPISEHNRLYWYRQTLGQGPEFLTYFQNEAQLEKSRLLSDRFSAERPKGSFSTLEIQRTEQGDSAMYLCASSLAFPPDRAEAFFGQGTRLTVV.

This chain links TRBV5-8 with TRBJ2-5; D gene unclear. CDR3 length equals 16 residues. Germline CDR1 is SGHTS and CDR2 is YDEGEE. V lost 0 bases and J 2 bases, leaving 14 bases between the germline ends. The CDR3 reads CASSLEAETPQETQYF. The CDR3 DNA follows: TGTGCCAGCAGCTTGGAGGCGGAGACGCCTCAAGAGACCCAGTACTTC.

V is TRBV14 and J is TRBJ1-1, with D maybe TRBD1 (5 bases). V lost 1 base and J lost 5, with 11 bases in between. The CDR3 runs to 14 residues. Germline V gives CDR1 SGHDN, CDR2 FVKESK. The CDR3 region has the DNA TGTGCCAGCAGCCAAGTCGGGGGTGGTACTGAAGCTTTCTTT. This translates into CASSQVGGGTEAFF.

The chain employs TRBV19 and TRBJ2-1, with TRBD2 matching over 8 bases. CDR1 and CDR2 from the germline V gene are LNHDA and SQIVND (reference sequence). With V trimmed by 6 bases and J by 0 bases, 7 bases remained unmatched. The CDR3 consists of 16 residues. CDR3 residues: CASRSLAGSSYNEQFF. In DNA form, the CDR3 reads TGTGCCAGTAGATCCTTAGCGGGGAGCTCCTACAATGAGCAGTTCTTC.